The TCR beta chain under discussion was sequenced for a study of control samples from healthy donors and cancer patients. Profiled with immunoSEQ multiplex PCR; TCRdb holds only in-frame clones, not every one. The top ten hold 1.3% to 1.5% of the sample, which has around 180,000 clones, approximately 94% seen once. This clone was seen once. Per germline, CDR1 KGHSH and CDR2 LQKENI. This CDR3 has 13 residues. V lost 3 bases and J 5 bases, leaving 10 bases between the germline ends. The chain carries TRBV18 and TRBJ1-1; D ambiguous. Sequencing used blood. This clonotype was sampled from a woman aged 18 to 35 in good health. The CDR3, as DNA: TGTGCCAGCTCACCGGATCTCACTACTGAAGCTTTCTTT. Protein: CASSPDLTTEAFF. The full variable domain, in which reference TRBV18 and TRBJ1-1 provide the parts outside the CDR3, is NAGVMQNPRHLVRRRGQEARLRCSPMKGHSHVYWYRQLPEEGLKFMVYLQKENIIDESGMPKERFSAEFPKEGPSILRIQQVVRGDSAAYFCASSPDLTTEAFFGQGTRLTVV.